This T cell receptor beta chain was identified during a study of T cells after yellow fever vaccination. Study background: Fractions of limited cellularity were prepared by means of SMART-Seq v4 Ultra Low Input.

This CDR3 comprises 12 residues. Germline CDR1 is SQVTM and CDR2 is ANQGSEA. Deletions cut 8 bases from V and 3 bases from J, with 12 bases between. The study's findings and limits: The secondary response was weaker but peaked faster, day 5 versus 15.

To note about this clonotype: Its antigen is unidentified.

5'RACE template switching produced TCR cDNA carrying a universal primer site and UMIs. One entry per CDR3 protein, called by TCRdb with MiXCR from the 5' RACE reads. The repertoire holds a few hundred thousand distinct CDR3 sequences, with 15% to 20% as singletons. This clonotype originated in a young man who received the YFV17D yellow fever vaccine. The V gene is TRBV29-1, the J gene TRBJ2-3, with D possibly being TRBD2 (6 bases). This material consisted of PBMCs, taken 15 days after the yellow fever booster vaccination. DNA of the CDR3: TGCAGCACGGAGGGATGGACAGATACGCAGTATTTT. Its translation is CSTEGWTDTQYF.